Here is one TCR beta chain with its context. The target antigen is unknown. Libraries were prepared by immunoSEQ multiplex PCR; TCRdb keeps only in-frame clonotypes and omits some of them. The sample lists some 130,000 clones, approximately 95% occurring once. Trimming removed 7 bases from V and 8 bases from J, with 18 bases in between. The CDR3 is made up of 14 amino acids. Per the germline V gene, CDR1 is SNHLY and CDR2 is FYNNEI. This sample was included in a study of graft-versus-host responses after intestinal transplantation. Across the study: All recipients were given anti-thymocyte globulin induction, and tacrolimus and steroids were then administered for around three years. General study findings and limits: Graft-versus-host to host-versus-graft clonal ratios in allografts were high in patients with graft-donor T cell macrochimerism.

The sample consisted of unstimulated CD8+ T cells sorted from spleen or lymph node cells, taken before intestinal transplant. The clonotype originates from a human donor who received an intestinal transplant. V is TRBV2 and J is TRBJ2-1; maybe TRBD1 (6 bases). DNA of the CDR3: TGTGCCAGCATTCCGGGCCCAGGGGATCATGAGCAGTTCTTC. As protein: CASIPGPGDHEQFF.